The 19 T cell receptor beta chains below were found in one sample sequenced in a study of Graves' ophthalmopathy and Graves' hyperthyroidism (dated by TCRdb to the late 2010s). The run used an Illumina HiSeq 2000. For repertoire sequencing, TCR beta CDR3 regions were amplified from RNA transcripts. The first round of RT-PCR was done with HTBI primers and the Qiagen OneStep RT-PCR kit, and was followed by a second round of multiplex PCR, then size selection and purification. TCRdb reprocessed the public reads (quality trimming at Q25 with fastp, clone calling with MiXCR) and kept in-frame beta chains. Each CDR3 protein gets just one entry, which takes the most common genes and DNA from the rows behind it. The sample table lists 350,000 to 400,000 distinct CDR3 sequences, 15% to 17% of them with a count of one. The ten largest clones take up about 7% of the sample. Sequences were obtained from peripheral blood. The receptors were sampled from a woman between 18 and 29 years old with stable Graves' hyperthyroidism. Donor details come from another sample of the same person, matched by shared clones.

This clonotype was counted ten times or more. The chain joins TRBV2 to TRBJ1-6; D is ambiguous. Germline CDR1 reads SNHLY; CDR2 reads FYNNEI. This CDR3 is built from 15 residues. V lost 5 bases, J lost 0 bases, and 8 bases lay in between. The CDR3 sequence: CASSRSSSYNSPLHF. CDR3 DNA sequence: TGTGCCAGCAGTCGATCTAGCTCCTATAATTCACCCCTCCACTTT. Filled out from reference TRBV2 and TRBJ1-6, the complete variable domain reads EPEVTQTPSHQVTQMGQEVILRCVPISNHLYFYWYRQILGQKVEFLVSFYNNEISEKSEIFDDQFSVERPDGSNFTLKIRSTKLEDSAMYFCASSRSSSYNSPLHFGNGTRLTVT.

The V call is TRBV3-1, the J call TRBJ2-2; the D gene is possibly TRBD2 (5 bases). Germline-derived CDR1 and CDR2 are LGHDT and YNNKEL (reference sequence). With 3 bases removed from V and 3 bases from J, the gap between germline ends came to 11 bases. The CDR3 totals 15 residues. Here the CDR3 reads CASSQREGYTGELFF. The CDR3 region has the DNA TGTGCCAGCAGCCAGAGGGAAGGGTACACCGGGGAGCTGTTTTTT.

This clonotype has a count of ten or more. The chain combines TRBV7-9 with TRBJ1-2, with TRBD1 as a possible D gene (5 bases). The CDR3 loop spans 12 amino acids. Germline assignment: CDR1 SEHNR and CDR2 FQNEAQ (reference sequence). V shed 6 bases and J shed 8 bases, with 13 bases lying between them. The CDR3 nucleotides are TGTGCCAGCAGGTCCGGGACCCCAGGCTACACCTTC. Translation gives CASRSGTPGYTF.

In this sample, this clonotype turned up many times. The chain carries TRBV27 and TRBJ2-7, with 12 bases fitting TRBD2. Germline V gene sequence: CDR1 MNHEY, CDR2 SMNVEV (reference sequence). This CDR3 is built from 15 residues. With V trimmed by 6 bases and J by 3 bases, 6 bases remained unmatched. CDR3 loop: CASSNGLAGIYEQYF. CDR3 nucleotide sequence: TGTGCCAGCAGCAATGGACTAGCGGGGATCTACGAGCAGTACTTC.

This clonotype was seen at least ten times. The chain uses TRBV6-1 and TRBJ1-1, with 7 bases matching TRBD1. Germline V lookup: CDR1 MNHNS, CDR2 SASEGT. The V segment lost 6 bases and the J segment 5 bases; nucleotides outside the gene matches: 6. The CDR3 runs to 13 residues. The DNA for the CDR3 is TGTGCCAGCAGACGGGACAGCAGAACTGAAGCTTTCTTT. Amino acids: CASRRDSRTEAFF.

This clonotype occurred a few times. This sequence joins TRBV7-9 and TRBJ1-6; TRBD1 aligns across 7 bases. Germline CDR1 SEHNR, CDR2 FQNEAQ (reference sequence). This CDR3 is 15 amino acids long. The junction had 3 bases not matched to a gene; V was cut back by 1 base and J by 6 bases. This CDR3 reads CASSLETGSNSPLHF. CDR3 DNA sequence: TGTGCCAGCAGCTTAGAGACAGGGTCTAATTCACCCCTCCACTTT.

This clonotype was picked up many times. The CDR3 reads CASSLDPTLNTEAFF. CDR3 in DNA: TGCGCCAGCAGCCTGGACCCGACACTGAACACTGAAGCTTTCTTT. V and J are TRBV5-1 and TRBJ1-1; no firm D call. The CDR3 sequence is 15 residues long. Trimming removed 4 bases at V and 0 bases at J, with 13 bases between. The germline V gene encodes CDR1 SGHRS and CDR2 YFSETQ.

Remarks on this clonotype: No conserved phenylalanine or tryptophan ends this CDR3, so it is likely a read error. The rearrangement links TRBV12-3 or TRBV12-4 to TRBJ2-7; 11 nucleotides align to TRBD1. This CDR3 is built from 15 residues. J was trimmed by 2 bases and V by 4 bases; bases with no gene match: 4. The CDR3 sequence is CASSSPGQGAYEQYY. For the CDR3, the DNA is TGTGCCAGCAGTTCACCGGGACAGGGGGCCTACGAGCAGTACTAC.

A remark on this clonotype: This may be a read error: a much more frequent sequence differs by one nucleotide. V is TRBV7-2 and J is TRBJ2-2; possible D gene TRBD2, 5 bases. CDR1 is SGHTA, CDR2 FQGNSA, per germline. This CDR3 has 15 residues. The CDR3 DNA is TGTGCCAGCAGCTTAGTCCCGAAAGACACCGGGGAGCTGTGTTTT. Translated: CASSLVPKDTGELCF.

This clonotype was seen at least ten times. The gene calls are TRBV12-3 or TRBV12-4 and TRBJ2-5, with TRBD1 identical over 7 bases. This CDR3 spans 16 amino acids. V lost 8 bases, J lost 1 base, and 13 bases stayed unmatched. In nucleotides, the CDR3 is TGTGCCAGCGTCCCCTCCACCGGGACAGTCCAAGAGACCCAGTACTTC. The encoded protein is CASVPSTGTVQETQYF.

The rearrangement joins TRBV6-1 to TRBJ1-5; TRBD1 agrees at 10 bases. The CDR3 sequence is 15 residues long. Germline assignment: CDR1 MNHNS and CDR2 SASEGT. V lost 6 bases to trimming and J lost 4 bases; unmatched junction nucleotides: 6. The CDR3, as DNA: TGTGCCAGCAGAACGACAGGGGGCGAGAATCAGCCCCAGCATTTT. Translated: CASRTTGGENQPQHF.

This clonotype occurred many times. Here the CDR3 DNA reads TGCAGTGCTAGGGACCCTGGGGGCAACTATGGCTACACCTTC. It yields the protein CSARDPGGNYGYTF. The chain has TRBV20-1 and TRBJ1-2; tentatively, D is TRBD1 (6 bases). The CDR3 consists of 14 residues. CDR1 is DFQATT, CDR2 SNEGSKA, per germline (reference sequence). V was trimmed by 3 bases and J by 2 bases, leaving 13 bases between them.

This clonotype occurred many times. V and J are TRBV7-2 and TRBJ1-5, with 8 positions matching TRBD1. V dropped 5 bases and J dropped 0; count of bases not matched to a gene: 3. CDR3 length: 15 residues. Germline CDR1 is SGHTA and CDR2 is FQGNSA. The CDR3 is CASSAQGVSNQPQHF. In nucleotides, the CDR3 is TGTGCCAGCAGCGCACAGGGGGTTAGCAATCAGCCCCAGCATTTT.

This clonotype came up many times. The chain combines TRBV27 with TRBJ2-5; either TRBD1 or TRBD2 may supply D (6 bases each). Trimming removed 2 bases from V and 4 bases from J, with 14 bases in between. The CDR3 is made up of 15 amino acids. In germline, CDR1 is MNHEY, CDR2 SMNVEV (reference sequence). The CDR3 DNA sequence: TGTGCCAGCAGTTTAAATTGGGGGGCGAGAGAGACCCAGTACTTC. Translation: CASSLNWGARETQYF.

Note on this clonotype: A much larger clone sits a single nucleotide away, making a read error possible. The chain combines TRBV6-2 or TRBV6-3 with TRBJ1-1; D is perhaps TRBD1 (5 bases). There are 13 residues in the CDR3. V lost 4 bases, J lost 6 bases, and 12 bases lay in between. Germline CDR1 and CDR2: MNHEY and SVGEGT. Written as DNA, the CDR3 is TGTGCCAGCAGTTCCTCAGGGAAGTCTGAAGCTTTCTTT. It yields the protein CASSSSGKSEAFF.

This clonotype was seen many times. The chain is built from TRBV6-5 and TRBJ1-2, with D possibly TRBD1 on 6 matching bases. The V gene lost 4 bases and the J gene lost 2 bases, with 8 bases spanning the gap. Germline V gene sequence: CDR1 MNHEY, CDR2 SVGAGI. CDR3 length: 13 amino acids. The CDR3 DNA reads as TGTGCCAGCAGTTGGGGGCAGAACTATGGCTACACCTTC. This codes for CASSWGQNYGYTF.

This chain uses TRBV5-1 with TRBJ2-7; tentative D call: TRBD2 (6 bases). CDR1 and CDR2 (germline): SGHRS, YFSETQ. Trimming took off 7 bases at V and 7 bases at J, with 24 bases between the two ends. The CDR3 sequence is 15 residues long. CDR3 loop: CASAVLGGAEGEQYF. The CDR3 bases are TGCGCCAGCGCCGTCTTGGGCGGGGCGGAAGGGGAGCAGTACTTC.

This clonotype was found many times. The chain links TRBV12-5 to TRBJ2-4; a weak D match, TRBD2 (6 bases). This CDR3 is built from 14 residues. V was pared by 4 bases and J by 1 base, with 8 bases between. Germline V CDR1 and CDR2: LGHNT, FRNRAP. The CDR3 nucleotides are TGTGCTAGTGGTTCGGGGGTGGCCAAAAACATTCAGTACTTC. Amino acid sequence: CASGSGVAKNIQYF. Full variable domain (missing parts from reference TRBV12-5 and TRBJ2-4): DARVTQTPRHKVTEMGQEVTMRCQPILGHNTVFWYRQTMMQGLELLAYFRNRAPLDDSGMPKDRFSAEMPDATLATLKIQPSEPRDSAVYFCASGSGVAKNIQYFGAGTRLSVL.

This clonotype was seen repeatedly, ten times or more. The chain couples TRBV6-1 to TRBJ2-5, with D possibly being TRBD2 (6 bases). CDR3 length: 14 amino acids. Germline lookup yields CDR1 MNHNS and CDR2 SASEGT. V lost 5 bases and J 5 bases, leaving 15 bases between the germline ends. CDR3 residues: CASSPTGVPETQYF. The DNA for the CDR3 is TGTGCCAGCAGTCCCACGGGGGTTCCGGAGACCCAGTACTTC.